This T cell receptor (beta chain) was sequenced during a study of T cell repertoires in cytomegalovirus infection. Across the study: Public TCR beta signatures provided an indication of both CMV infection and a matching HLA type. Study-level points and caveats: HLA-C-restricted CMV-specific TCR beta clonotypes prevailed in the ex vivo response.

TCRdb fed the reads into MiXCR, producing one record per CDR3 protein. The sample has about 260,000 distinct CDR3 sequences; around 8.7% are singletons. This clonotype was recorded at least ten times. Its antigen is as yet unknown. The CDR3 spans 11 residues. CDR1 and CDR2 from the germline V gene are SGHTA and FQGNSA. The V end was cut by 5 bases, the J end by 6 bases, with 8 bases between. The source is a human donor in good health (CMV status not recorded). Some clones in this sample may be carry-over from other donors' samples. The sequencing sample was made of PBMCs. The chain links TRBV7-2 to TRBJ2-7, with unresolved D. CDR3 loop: CASSHGGEQYF. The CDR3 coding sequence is TGTGCCAGCAGCCACGGTGGCGAGCAGTACTTC.